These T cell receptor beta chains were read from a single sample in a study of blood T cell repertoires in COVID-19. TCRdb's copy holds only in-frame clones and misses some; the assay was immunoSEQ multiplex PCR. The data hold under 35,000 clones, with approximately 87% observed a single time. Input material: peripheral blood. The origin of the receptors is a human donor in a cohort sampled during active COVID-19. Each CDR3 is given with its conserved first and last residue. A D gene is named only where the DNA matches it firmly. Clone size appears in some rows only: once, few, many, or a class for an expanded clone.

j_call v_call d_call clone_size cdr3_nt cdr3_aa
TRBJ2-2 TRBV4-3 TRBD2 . TGCGCCAGCAGCCAAGAGCTAGCGGGGGGACCCGGGGAGCTGTTTTTT CASSQELAGGPGELFF
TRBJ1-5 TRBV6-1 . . TGTGCCAGCAGTGAACTAAAGACAGGTTCACAGCCCCAGCATTTT CASSELKTGSQPQHF
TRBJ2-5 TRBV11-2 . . TGTGCCAGCAGCTTACAAGGGGGGGTGAGTCTAGAGACCCAGTACTTC CASSLQGGVSLETQYF
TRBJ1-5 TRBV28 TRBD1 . TGTGCCAGCAGTGACCCGACAGGGGTTCAGCCCCAGCATTTT CASSDPTGVQPQHF
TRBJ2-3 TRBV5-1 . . TGCGCCAGCAGCTTGGGAGGGTCCACAGATACGCAGTATTTT CASSLGGSTDTQYF
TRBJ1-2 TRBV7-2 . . TGTGCCAGCAACTTAGGCGGAACTAACTATGGCTACACCTTC CASNLGGTNYGYTF
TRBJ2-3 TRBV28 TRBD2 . TGTGCCAGCATCGGACCTAGCGGCCCGTCAGATACGCAGTATTTT CASIGPSGPSDTQYF
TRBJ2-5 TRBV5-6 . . TGTGCCAGCAGCTTGGACTGGGGGAGGGAGACCCAGTACTTC CASSLDWGRETQYF
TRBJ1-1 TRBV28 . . TGTGCCACCGCCAGGGGGAACACTGAAGCTTTCTTT CATARGNTEAFF
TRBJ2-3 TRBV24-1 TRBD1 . TGTGCCACCAGTGATCAAGGACAGGTGCAGTATTTT CATSDQGQVQYF
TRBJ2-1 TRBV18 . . TGTGCCAGCTCACCACAGGACAACTCCTACAATGAGCAGTTCTTC CASSPQDNSYNEQFF
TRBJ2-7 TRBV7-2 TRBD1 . TGTGCCAGCAGCTCGACAGGGGGGGCGAGGGAGCAGTACTTC CASSSTGGAREQYF
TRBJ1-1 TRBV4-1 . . TGCGCCAGCAGCCAAGATAGCGGCAGGGCGAGGACTGAAGCTTTCTTT CASSQDSGRARTEAFF
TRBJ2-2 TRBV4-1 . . TGCGCCAGCAGCCACCCTCCCGGGACAAGGAACACCGGGGAGCTGTTTTTT CASSHPPGTRNTGELFF
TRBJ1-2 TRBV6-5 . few TGTGCCAGCAGTTACTCCGCAGGTTTCTATGGCTACACCTTC CASSYSAGFYGYTF
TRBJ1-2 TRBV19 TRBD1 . TGTGCCAGTACCGCCTCTCCGGGACAGGGAGCTAACTATGGCTACACCTTC CASTASPGQGANYGYTF
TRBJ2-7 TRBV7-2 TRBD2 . TGTGCCAGCAGCTTAGGCCCGGGACTAGGGAAGTACGAGCAGTACTTC CASSLGPGLGKYEQYF
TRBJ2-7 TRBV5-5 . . TGTGCCAGCACCGCCGGGTGGGAGCAGTACTTC CASTAGWEQYF
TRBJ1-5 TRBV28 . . TGTGCCAGCAGTTTATCACGAGGTTATGAGCCCCAGCATTTT CASSLSRGYEPQHF
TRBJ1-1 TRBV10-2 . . TGCGCCAGCAGATTACAGGGGAACACTGAAGCTTTCTTT CASRLQGNTEAFF
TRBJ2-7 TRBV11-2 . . TGTGCCAGCAGCTTGGGACAGGCGTATGGGACTACGCACTACGAGCAGTACTTC CASSLGQAYGTTHYEQYF
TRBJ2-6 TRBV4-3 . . TGCGCCAGCAGCCAAGGCCTTTCGGTGGCTGGGGCCAACGTCCTGACTTTC CASSQGLSVAGANVLTF
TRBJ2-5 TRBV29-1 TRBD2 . TGCAGCGTTTTTAGCGGGGAAGAGACCCAGTACTTC CSVFSGEETQYF
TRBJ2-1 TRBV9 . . TGTGCCAGCAGCGTAGTGCAGGGAAGTACTGAGCAGTTCTTC CASSVVQGSTEQFF
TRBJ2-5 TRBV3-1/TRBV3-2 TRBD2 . TGTGCCAGCAGCCAAGGCGGTCTAGCGGGGGTAGAGACCCAGTACTTC CASSQGGLAGVETQYF
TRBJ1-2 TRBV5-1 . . TGCGCCAGCAGCTTGGTACAGAACTATGGCTACACCTTC CASSLVQNYGYTF
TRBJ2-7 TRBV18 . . TGTGCCAGCTCACCAGAGTTGAGGAGCTCCTACGAGCAGTACTTC CASSPELRSSYEQYF
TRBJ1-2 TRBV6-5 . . TGTGCCAGCAGCCGGGGAGGGGCCGAGAACTATGGCTACACCTTC CASSRGGAENYGYTF
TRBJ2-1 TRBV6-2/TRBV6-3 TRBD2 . TGTGCCAGCAGTTACCTAGCGGGTTGGAACAATGAGCAGTTCTTC CASSYLAGWNNEQFF
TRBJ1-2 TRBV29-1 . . TGCAGCGGGGGCTCTTTTGTTGCCGGGGGTAACTATGGCTACACCTTC CSGGSFVAGGNYGYTF
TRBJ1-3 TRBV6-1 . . TGTGCCAGCAGTGAATCTCCCCCGGCAAACTGGGGGCGATCTGGAAACACCATATATTTT CASSESPPANWGRSGNTIYF
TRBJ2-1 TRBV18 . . TGTGCCAGCTCACCGCGGCAGGCGTTAGCGAATGAGCAGTTCTTC CASSPRQALANEQFF
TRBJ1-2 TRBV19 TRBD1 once TGTGCCAGTACCCCGGGACAGTCTAACTATGGCTACACCTTC CASTPGQSNYGYTF
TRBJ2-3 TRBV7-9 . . TGTGCCAGCAGCTCGTACGGGACTGGACTTAGCACAGATACGCAGTATTTT CASSSYGTGLSTDTQYF
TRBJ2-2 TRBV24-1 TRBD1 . TGTGCCACCAGTGATCCCCTGGGGACAGGGGGCTCTTTGGAGCTGTTTTTT CATSDPLGTGGSLELFF
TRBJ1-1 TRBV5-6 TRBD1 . TGTGCCAGCAGCCTCCCGACAGGGATTGAAGCTTTCTTT CASSLPTGIEAFF
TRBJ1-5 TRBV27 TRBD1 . TGTGCCAGCAGTTTAACAGGGGCTCAGCCCCAGCATTTT CASSLTGAQPQHF
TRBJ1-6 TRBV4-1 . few TGCGCCAGCAGCCAAGTGGGGGACAAAAGTTCACCCCTCCACTTT CASSQVGDKSSPLHF
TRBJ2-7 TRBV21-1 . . TGTGCCAGCAGCAAAGGAGAGGAGGGCGAGCAGTACTTC CASSKGEEGEQYF
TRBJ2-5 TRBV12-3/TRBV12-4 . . TGTGCCAGCAGTTCAGGTTACGAGACCCAGTACTTC CASSSGYETQYF
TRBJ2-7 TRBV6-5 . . TGTGCCAGCAGTTACTCAGAGGGATTCTACGAGCAGTACTTC CASSYSEGFYEQYF
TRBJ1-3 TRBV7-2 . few TGTGCCAGCAGCTTAGTATCAGGCCCTGGAAACACCATATATTTT CASSLVSGPGNTIYF
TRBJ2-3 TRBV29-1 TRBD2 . TGCAGCGTGCTACTAGCGGGGGGAAATACGCAGTATTTT CSVLLAGGNTQYF